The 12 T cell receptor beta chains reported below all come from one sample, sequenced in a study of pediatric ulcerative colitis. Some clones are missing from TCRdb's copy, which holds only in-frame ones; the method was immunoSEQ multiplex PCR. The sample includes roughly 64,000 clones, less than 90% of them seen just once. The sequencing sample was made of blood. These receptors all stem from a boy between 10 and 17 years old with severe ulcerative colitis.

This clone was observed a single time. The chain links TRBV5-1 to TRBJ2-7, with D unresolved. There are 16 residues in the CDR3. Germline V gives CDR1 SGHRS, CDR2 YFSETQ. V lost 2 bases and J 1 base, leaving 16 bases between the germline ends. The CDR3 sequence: CASSFKSGPASYEQYF. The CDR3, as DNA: TGCGCCAGCAGCTTCAAGTCGGGTCCGGCGTCCTACGAGCAGTACTTC.

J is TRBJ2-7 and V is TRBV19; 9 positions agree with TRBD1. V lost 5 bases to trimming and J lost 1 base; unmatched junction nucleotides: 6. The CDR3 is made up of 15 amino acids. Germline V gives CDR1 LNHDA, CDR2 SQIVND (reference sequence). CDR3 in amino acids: CASSGTGTGSYEQYF. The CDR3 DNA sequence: TGTGCCAGTAGTGGGACCGGGACAGGGTCCTACGAGCAGTACTTC. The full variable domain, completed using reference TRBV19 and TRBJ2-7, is DGGITQSPKYLFRKEGQNVTLSCEQNLNHDAMYWYRQDPGQGLRLIYYSQIVNDFQKGDIAEGYSVSREKKESFPLTVTSAQKNPTAFYLCASSGTGTGSYEQYFGPGTRLTVT.

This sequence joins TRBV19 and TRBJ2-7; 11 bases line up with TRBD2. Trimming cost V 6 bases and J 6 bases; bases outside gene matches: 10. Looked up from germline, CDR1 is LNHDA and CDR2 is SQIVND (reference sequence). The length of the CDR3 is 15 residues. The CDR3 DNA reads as TGTGCCAGTAGCCCTACTAGCGGGAGTTATAGCGAGCAGTACTTC. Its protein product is CASSPTSGSYSEQYF.

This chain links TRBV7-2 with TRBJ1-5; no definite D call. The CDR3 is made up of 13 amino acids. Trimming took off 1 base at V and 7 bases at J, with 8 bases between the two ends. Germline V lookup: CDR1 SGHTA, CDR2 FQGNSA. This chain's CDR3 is CASSLESRQPQHF. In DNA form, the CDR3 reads TGTGCCAGCAGCTTAGAGTCTAGACAGCCCCAGCATTTT.

The CDR3 protein is CASSVGVNTEAFF. CDR3 DNA: TGTGCCAGCAGTGTCGGCGTGAACACTGAAGCTTTCTTT. The rearrangement links TRBV25-1 to TRBJ1-1; D uncertain. The CDR3 loop spans 13 amino acids. Germline V gene data show CDR1 as MGHDK and CDR2 as SYGVNS. Deletions cut 4 bases from V and 0 bases from J, with 6 bases between.

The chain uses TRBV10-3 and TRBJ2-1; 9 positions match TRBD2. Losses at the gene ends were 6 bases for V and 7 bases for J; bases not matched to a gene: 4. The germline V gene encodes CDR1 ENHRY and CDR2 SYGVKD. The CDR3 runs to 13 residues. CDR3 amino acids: CAIRREGENEQFF. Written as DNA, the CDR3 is TGTGCCATCAGGCGGGAGGGCGAAAATGAGCAGTTCTTC.

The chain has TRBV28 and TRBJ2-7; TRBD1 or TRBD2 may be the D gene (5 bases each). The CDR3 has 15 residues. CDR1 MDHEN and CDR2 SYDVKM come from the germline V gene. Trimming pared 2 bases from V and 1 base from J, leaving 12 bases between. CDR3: CASSLIGGTSYEQYF. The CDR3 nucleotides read TGTGCCAGCAGTTTAATTGGGGGAACTTCCTACGAGCAGTACTTC.

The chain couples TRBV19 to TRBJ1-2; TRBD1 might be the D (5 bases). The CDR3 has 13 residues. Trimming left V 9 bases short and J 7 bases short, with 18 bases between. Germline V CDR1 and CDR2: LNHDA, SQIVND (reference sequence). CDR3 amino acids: CASYKWGSSGYTF. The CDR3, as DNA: TGTGCCAGCTACAAGTGGGGGTCCTCTGGCTACACCTTC.

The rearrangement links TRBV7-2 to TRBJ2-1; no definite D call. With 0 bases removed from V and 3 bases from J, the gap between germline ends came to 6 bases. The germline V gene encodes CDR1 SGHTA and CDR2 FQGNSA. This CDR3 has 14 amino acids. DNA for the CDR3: TGTGCCAGCAGCTTAGCTATTGGCTACAATGAGCAGTTCTTC. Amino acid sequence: CASSLAIGYNEQFF.

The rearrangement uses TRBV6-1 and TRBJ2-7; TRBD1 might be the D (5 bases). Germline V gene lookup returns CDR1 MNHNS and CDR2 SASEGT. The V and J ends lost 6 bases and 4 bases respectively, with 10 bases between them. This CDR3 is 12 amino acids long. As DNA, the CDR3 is TGTGCCAGCAGCCTTGACAGATACGAGCAGTACTTC. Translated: CASSLDRYEQYF.

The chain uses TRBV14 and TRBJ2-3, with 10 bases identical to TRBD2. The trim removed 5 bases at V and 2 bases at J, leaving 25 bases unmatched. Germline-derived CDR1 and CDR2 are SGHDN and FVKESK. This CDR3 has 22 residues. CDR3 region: CASSNVTYQRTSGDKNTDTQYF. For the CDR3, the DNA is TGTGCCAGCAGCAACGTAACCTACCAGCGGACTAGCGGAGACAAAAACACAGATACGCAGTATTTT.

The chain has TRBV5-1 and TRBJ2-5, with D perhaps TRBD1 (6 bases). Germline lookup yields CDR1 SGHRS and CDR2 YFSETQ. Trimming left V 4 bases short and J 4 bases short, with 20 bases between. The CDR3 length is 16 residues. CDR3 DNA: TGCGCCAGCAGCCCTGAAACGTCGGGCAGGGGAGAGACCCAGTACTTC. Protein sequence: CASSPETSGRGETQYF.